Many counts were recorded for the clone carrying this T cell receptor (beta chain). Its matching antigen is unknown. Amplification yielded TCR beta CDR3 regions, with RNA transcripts as the source. The TCR CDR3 was amplified in a first-round RT-PCR using the HTBI primer set. Via MiXCR, TCRdb re-called the multiplex PCR reads, giving one row per CDR3 protein. In the table there are roughly 380,000 distinct CDR3 sequences, about a fifth of which are singletons. Deletions cut 3 bases from V and 5 bases from J, with 7 bases between. Germline CDR1 DFQATT, CDR2 SNEGSKA (reference sequence). The CDR3 has 11 amino acids. These data come from a study of T cells in Graves' hyperthyroidism and ophthalmopathy. Study findings and constraints: For ophthalmopathy, model prediction preceded onset by a median approximately 6 months. Through a model of 13 V-J features, ophthalmopathy was separated from stable hyperthyroidism.

The clonotype comes from a woman aged 18-30 years with Graves' hyperthyroidism. The rearrangement links TRBV20-1 to TRBJ1-2; D gene unclear. The sequenced material came from blood. CDR3 nucleotides: TGCAGTGCTAGTCGTCCTTATGGCTACACCTTC. The encoded protein is CSASRPYGYTF.